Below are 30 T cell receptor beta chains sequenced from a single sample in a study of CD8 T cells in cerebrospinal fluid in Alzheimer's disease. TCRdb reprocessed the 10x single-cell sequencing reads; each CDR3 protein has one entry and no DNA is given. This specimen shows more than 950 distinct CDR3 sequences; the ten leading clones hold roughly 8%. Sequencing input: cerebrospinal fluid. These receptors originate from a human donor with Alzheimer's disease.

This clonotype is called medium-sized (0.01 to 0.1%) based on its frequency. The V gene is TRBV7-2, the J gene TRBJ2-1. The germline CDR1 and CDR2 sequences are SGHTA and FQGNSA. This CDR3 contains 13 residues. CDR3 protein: CASSTDNYNEQFF.

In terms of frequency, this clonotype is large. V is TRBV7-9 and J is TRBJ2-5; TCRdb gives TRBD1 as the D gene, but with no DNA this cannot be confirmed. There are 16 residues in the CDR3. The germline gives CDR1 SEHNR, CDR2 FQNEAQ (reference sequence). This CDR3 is CASSLGGVGQGKTQYF.

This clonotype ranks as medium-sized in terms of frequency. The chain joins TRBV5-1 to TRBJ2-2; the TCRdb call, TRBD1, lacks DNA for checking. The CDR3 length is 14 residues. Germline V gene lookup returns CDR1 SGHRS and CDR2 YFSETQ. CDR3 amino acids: CASGSQGNTGELFF.

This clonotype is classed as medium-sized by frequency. CDR3 protein: CASSLGGTGKISYEQYF. This rearrangement joins TRBV5-1 to TRBJ2-7; TCRdb's D gene call, TRBD1, goes unchecked for lack of DNA. Germline V gene sequence: CDR1 SGHRS, CDR2 YFSETQ. The CDR3 loop spans 17 amino acids. The full variable domain, in which reference TRBV5-1 and TRBJ2-7 provide the parts outside the CDR3, is KAGVTQTPRYLIKTRGQQVTLSCSPISGHRSVSWYQQTPGQGLQFLFEYFSETQRNKGNFPGRFSGRQFSNSRSEMNVSTLELGDSALYLCASSLGGTGKISYEQYFGPGTRLTVT.

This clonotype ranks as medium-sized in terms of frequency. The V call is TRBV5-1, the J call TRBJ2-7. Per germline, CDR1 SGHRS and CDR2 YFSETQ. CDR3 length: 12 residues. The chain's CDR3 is CASSLSGYEQYF.

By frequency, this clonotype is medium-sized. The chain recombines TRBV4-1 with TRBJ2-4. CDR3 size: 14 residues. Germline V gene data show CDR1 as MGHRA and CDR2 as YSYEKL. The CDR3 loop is CASSPNLAKNIQYF.

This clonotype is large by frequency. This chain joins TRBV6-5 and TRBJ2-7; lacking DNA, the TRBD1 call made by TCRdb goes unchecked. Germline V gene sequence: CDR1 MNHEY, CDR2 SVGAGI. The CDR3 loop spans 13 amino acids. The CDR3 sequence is CASSPGRFAEQYF.

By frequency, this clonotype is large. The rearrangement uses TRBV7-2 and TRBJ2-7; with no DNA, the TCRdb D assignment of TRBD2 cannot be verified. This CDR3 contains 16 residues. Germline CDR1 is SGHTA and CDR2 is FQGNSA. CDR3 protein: CASSLTRSSGGYEQYF.

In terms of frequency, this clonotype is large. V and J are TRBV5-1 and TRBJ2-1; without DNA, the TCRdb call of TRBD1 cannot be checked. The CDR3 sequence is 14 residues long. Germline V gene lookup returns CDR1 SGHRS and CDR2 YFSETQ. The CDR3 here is CASILAPPNNEQFF.

The CDR3 sequence is CATHGGPDPSNEQFF. V usage is TRBV7-9 and J usage is TRBJ2-1. Germline lookup yields CDR1 SEHNR and CDR2 FQNEAQ (reference sequence). CDR3 size: 15 residues.

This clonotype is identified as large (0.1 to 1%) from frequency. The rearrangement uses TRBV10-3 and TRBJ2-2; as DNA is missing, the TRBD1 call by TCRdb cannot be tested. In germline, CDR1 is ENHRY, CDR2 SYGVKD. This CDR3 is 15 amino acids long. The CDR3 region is CAISRDTRGSGELFF.

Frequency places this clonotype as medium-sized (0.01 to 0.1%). CDR3 residues: CASSIVPGGYYGYTF. The chain carries TRBV2 and TRBJ1-2. Germline V gene sequence: CDR1 SNHLY, CDR2 FYNNEI. The CDR3 contains 15 residues.

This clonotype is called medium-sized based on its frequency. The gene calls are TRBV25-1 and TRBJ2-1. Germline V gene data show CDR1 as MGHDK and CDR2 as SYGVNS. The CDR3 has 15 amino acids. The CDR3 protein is CASSESEGLYNEQFF.

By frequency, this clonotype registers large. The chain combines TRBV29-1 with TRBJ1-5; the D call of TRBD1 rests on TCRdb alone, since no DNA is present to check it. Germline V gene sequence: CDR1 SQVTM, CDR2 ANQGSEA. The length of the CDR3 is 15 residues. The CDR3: CSVGWTGESNQPQHF. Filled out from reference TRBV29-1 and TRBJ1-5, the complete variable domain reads SAVISQKPSRDICQRGTSLTIQCQVDSQVTMMFWYRQQPGQSLTLIATANQGSEATYESGFVIDKFPISRPNLTFSTLTVSNMSPEDSSIYLCSVGWTGESNQPQHFGDGTRLSIL.

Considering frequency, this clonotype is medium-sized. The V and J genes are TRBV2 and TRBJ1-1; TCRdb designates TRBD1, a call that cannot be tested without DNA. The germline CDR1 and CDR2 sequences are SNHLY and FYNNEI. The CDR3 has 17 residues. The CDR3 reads CASSNLNRDRLFTEAFF.

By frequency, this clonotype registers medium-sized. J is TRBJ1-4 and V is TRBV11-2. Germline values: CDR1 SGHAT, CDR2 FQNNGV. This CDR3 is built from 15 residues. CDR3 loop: CASSLDGAGDEKLFF.

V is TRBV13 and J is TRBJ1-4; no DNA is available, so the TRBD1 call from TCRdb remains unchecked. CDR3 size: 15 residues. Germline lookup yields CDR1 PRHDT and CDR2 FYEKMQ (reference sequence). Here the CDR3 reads CASSGRTGGNEKLFF. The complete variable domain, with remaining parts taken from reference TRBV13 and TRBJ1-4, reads AAGVIQSPRHLIKEKRETATLKCYPIPRHDTVYWYQQGPGQDPQFLISFYEKMQSDKGSIPDRFSAQQFSDYHSELNMSSLELGDSALYFCASSGRTGGNEKLFFGSGTQLSVL.

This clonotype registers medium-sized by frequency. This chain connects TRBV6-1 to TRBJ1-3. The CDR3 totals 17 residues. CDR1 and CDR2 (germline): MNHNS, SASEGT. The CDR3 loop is CASSEVGRVNSGNTIYF.

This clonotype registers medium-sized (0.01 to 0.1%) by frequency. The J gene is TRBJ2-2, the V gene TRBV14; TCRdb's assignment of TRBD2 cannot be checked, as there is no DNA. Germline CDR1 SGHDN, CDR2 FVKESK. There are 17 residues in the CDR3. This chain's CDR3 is CASSQPSGGTRGGELFF.

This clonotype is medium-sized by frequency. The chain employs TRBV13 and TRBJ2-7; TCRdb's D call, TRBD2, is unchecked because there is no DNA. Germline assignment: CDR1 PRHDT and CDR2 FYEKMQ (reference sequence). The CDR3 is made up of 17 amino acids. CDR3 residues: CASSLDTSGTGRYEQYF.

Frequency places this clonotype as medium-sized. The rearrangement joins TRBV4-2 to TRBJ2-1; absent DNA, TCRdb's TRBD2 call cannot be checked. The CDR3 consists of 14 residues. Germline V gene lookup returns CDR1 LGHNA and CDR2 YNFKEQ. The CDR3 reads CASSRVGEDNEQFF.

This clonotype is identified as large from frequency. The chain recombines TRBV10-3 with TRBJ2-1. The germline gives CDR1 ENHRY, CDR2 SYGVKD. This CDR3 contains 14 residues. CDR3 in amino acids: CAIGRQLLYNEQFF.

This CDR3 reads CASSPRVLVGANVLTF. The rearrangement links TRBV5-4 to TRBJ2-6; with no DNA, the TCRdb D assignment of TRBD1 cannot be verified. Germline loops: CDR1 SGHNT, CDR2 YYREEE (reference sequence). This CDR3 is 16 amino acids long.

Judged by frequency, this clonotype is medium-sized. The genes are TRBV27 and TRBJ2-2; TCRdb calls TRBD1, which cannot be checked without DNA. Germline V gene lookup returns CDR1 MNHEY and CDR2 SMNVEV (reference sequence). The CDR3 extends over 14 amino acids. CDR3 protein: CASRGTGGSGELFF.

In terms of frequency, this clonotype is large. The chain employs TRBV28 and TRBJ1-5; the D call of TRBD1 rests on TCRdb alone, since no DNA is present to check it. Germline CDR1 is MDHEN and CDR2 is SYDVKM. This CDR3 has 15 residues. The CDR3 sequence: CATRRLQGGNQPQHF.

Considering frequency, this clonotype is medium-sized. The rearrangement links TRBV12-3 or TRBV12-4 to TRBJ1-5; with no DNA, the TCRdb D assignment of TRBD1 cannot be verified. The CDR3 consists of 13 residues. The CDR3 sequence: CASGLQGFQPQHF.

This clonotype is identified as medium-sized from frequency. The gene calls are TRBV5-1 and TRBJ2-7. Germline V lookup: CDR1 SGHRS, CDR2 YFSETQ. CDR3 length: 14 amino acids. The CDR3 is CASSLGQGIHEQYF. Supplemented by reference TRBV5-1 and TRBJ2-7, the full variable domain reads KAGVTQTPRYLIKTRGQQVTLSCSPISGHRSVSWYQQTPGQGLQFLFEYFSETQRNKGNFPGRFSGRQFSNSRSEMNVSTLELGDSALYLCASSLGQGIHEQYFGPGTRLTVT.

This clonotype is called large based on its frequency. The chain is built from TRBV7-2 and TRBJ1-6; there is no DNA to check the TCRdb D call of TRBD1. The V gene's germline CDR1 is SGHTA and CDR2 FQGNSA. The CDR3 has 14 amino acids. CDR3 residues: CASSFQGTNSPLHF.

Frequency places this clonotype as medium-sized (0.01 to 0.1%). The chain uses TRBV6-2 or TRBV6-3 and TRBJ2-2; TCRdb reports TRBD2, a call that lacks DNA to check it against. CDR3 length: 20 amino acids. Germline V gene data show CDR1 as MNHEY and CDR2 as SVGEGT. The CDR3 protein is CASRKVPAGGKISNTGELFF.

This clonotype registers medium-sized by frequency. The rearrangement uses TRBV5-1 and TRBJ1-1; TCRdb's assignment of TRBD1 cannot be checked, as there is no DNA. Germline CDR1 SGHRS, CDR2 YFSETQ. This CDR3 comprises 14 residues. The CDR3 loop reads CASSMQGGNTEAFF.